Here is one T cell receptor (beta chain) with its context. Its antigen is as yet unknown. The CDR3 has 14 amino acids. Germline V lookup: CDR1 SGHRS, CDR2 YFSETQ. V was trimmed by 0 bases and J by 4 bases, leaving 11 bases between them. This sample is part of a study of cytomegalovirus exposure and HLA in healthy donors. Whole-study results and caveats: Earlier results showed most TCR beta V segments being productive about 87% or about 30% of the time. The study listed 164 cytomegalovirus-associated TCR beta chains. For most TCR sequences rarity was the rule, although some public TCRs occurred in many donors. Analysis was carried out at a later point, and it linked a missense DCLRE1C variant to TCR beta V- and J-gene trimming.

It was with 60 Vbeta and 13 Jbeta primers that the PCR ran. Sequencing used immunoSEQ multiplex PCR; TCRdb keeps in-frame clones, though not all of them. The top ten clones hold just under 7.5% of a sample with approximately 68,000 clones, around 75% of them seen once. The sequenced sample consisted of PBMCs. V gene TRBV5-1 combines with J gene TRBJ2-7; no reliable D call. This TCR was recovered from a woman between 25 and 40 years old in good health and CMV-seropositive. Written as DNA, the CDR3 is TGCGCCAGCAGCTTGGCAGGAAATCAGTACGAGCAGTACTTC. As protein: CASSLAGNQYEQYF.